The present TCR beta chain was sequenced within a study of blood T cell repertoires in COVID-19. Study at large: Samples taken during acute and convalescent COVID-19 were collected in the United States, Italy and Spain.

Trimming stripped 10 bases from V and 0 bases from J, with 13 bases between. CDR3 length: 14 amino acids. The germline CDR1 and CDR2 sequences are LNHDA and SQIVND (reference sequence). Study members were between about 18 and 95 years old and lived in roughly 24 US regions. Membership in each cohort depended on participant-reported clinical history. Donors in Cohort 3 counted as recovered after two negative PCRs, clearance, or symptom resolution. Measured with immunoSEQ multiplex PCR; TCRdb has only the in-frame clones, and not every one. Altogether 370,000 or so clones are present, 80% to 90% being singletons, with the ten largest covering roughly 1.4%.

This TCR was recovered from a man aged 30-40 years who had recovered from COVID-19. Sequencing was performed on PBMCs or T cells enriched from blood (not recorded which). This rearrangement joins TRBV19 to TRBJ1-5; TRBD1 is a possible D gene (5 bases). CDR3 amino acids: CATTEFFSNQPQHF. The CDR3 DNA reads TGTGCCACGACAGAATTCTTTAGCAATCAGCCCCAGCATTTT.